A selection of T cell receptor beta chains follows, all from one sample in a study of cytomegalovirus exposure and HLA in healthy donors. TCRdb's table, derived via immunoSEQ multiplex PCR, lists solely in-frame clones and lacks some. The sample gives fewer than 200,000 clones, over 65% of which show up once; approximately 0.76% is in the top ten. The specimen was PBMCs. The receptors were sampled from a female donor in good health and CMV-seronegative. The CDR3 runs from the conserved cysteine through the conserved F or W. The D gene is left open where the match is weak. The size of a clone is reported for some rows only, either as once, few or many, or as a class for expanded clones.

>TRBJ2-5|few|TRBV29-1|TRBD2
TGCAGCGTCGGACTAGCGGGGGGGCAAGAGACCCAGTACTTC
CSVGLAGGQETQYF
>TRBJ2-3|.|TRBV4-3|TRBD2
TGCGCCAGCAGCCAAGACTCCCGAGCGGGGGGCGGAGATACGCAGTATTTT
CASSQDSRAGGGDTQYF
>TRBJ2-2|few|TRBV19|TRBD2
TGTGCCAGTAGTATGGCGGGAGGGCCAAAGACCGGGGAGCTGTTTTTT
CASSMAGGPKTGELFF
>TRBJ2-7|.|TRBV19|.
TGTGCCAGTAGTCTGACTACGGAAGCCTACGAGCAGTACTTC
CASSLTTEAYEQYF
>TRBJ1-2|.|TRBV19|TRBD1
TGTGCCAGTAGTAAATACAGGGGGCGTGATGTTAACTATGGCTACACCTTC
CASSKYRGRDVNYGYTF
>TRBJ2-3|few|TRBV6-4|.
TGTGCCAGCAGTGAGAATACAGGCACAGATACGCAGTATTTT
CASSENTGTDTQYF
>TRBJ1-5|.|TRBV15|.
TGTGCCACCAGCAGAGATCTCCCGTTCGGGTTGAAGCCCCAGCATTTT
CATSRDLPFGLKPQHF
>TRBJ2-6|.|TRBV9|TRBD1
TGTGCCAGCAGCCTCTCCGGGACAGGGGGCTTGGCTGGGGCCAACGTCCTGACTTTC
CASSLSGTGGLAGANVLTF
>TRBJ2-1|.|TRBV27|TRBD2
TGTGCCAGCAGCCCCGTGACTCTAGCGGGGGTCGCAGAGCAGTTCTTC
CASSPVTLAGVAEQFF
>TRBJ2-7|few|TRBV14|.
TGTGCCAGCAGCCAAGGAACCGGGACTGAAGGCGAGCAGTACTTC
CASSQGTGTEGEQYF
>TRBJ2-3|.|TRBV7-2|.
TGTGCGCTAGCCCGGCTAACAGATACGCAGTATTTT
CALARLTDTQYF
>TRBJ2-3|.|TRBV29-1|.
TGCAGCGTTAGGGAGGTTGAGGCAGATACGCAGTATTTT
CSVREVEADTQYF
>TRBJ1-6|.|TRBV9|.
TGTGCCAGCAGCGTAGGGCCCCCAGGGATGAATTCACCCCTCCACTTT
CASSVGPPGMNSPLHF
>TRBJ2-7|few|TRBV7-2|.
TGTGCCAGCAACGGAGCCCGGGTTCCCTACGAGCAGTACTTC
CASNGARVPYEQYF
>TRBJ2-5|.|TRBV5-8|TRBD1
TGTGCCAGCGGCAGGGGGCGAGGTATAGAGACCCAGTACTTC
CASGRGRGIETQYF
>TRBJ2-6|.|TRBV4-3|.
TGCGCCAGCAGCCAAGATTCTTACTCTGGGGCCAACGGCCTGACTTTC
CASSQDSYSGANGLTF
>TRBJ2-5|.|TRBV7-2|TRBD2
TGTGCCAGCAGCCCGATAATAGCGGGGCAAGAGACCCAGTACTTC
CASSPIIAGQETQYF
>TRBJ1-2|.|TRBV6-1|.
TGTGCCAGCAGTGAAGTGGCGGATGGCTACACCTTC
CASSEVADGYTF
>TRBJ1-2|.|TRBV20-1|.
TGCAGTGCCCTCGGGGGGTATGGCTACACCTTC
CSALGGYGYTF
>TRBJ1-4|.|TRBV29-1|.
TGCAGCGTCTTGCGGGGTGAAAAACTGTTTTTT
CSVLRGEKLFF
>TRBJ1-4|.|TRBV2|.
TGTGCCAGCAACCCCCGGGCAACTAATGAAAAACTGTTTTTT
CASNPRATNEKLFF
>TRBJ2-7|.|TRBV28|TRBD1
TGTGCCAGCAGTTTAGGACAGGCGACCTACGAGCAGTACTTC
CASSLGQATYEQYF
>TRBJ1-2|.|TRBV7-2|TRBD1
TGTGCCAGCAGCGACGGAGGGGGCGCCGGCGGCTACACCTTC
CASSDGGGAGGYTF
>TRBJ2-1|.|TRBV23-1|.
TGCGCCAACCTATTCAGGGGCATCTCCTACAATGAGCAGTTCTTC
CANLFRGISYNEQFF
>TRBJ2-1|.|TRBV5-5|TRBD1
TGTGCCAGCAGCTCGACAGGGGTTTTATACAATGAGCAGTTCTTC
CASSSTGVLYNEQFF
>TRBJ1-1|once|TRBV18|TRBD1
TGTGCCAGCTCACGGAGACAGGGGACGAACACTGAAGCTTTCTTT
CASSRRQGTNTEAFF
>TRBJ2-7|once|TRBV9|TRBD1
TGTGCCAGCTCGGCGGAGCAGGGGGTATCCTACGAGCAGTACTTC
CASSAEQGVSYEQYF
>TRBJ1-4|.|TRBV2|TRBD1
TGTGCCACTCGCCAGGGGGCAGGTGAAAAACTGTTTTTT
CATRQGAGEKLFF
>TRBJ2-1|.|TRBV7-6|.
TGTGCCAGCAGCAAGAGTCCAGGCTCCTACAATGAGCAGTTCTTC
CASSKSPGSYNEQFF
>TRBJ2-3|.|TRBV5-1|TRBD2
TGCGCCAGCAGCCCAACTAGCGGGACAGATACGCAGTATTTT
CASSPTSGTDTQYF
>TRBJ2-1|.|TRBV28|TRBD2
TGTGCCAGCAGTGGTAGGGCTAGCGGGTATAATGAGCAGTTCTTC
CASSGRASGYNEQFF
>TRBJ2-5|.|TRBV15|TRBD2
TGTGCCACCAGCAGAGGTAGCGGGGGCCTCGACAAAGAGACCCAGTACTTC
CATSRGSGGLDKETQYF
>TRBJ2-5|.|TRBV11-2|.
TGTGCCAGCAGCTCATACCGGGCCGGGGGAGTTCCTGAGACCCAGTACTTC
CASSSYRAGGVPETQYF
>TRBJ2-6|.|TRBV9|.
TGTGCCAGCAGCTTTCAGGGCAGGGTACCTGGGGCCAACGTCCTGACTTTC
CASSFQGRVPGANVLTF
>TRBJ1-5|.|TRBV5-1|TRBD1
TGCGCCAGCAGCTTGGGGACAGGGACTAGCAATCAGCCCCAGCATTTT
CASSLGTGTSNQPQHF
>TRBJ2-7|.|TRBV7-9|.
TGTGCCAGCAGCTTGCAGGACGAGCAGTACTTC
CASSLQDEQYF
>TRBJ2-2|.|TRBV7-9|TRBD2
TGTGCCAGCAGCTTAGATCACCCGGGACTAGCGGGAGACGGGGAGCTGTTTTTT
CASSLDHPGLAGDGELFF
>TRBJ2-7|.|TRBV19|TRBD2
TGTGCCAGTAGTCCGACTAGCGGGAGGGACAGCTCCTACGAGCAGTACTTC
CASSPTSGRDSSYEQYF
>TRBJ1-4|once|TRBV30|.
TGTGCCTGCAACAGGCTCCCGGATGAAAAACTGTTTTTT
CACNRLPDEKLFF
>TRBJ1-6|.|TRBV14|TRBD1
TGTGCCAGCAGCCCCCGGGACAGGCGTTTTTTTAATTCACCCCTCCACTTT
CASSPRDRRFFNSPLHF